The 2 T cell receptor beta chains in this list originate from one sample, sequenced in a study of beta chain features in type 1 diabetes. The study reverse transcribed the entire isolated RNA, so it sequenced expressed TCRB transcripts. TCRdb's table, derived via immunoSEQ multiplex PCR, lists solely in-frame clones and lacks some. The data hold tens of thousands of clones, with 64% observed a single time. The sequencing sample was made of Tregs from blood. Every receptor here comes from a woman under 40 in good health.

The chain combines TRBV30 with TRBJ2-3; no clear D gene. The V and J ends lost 3 bases and 0 bases respectively, with 7 bases between them. Germline V gene data show CDR1 as GTSNPN and CDR2 as SVGIG (reference sequence). The CDR3 has 13 residues. CDR3 sequence: CAWRSSSTDTQYF. CDR3 sequence (DNA): TGTGCCTGGAGATCTTCTAGCACAGATACGCAGTATTTT.

The V call is TRBV5-5, the J call TRBJ2-3; 9 bases are a match to TRBD2. This CDR3 spans 16 amino acids. Germline V gene lookup returns CDR1 SGHKS and CDR2 YYEKEE (reference sequence). Germline trimming cut 2 bases from V and 0 bases from J; bases unmatched to any gene: 4. The CDR3 DNA follows: TGTGCCAGCAGCTTACAGACTAGCGGTAGCACAGATACGCAGTATTTT. Translated: CASSLQTSGSTDTQYF.